The T cell receptor (beta chain) described here comes from a study of radiotherapy plus CTLA-4 blockade in lung cancer. Assay used: immunoSEQ multiplex PCR; TCRdb lists only in-frame clones, some missing. This sample carries tens of thousands of clones, 77% of them seen once, and the ten largest clones take 3% to 4%. Looked up from germline, CDR1 is SGHAT and CDR2 is FQNNGV. This CDR3 region has 12 residues. Trimming took 4 bases from V and 4 from J, leaving 7 bases between them. The sequencing here drew on peripheral blood, taken from a patient treated with radiotherapy plus ipilimumab. This rearrangement joins TRBV11-2 to TRBJ1-1; D may be TRBD1 (5 bases). The receptor's source is a human donor with non-small cell lung cancer who had a partial response to radiotherapy plus ipilimumab. CDR3 residues: CASSWQGTEAFF. In DNA, the CDR3 is TGTGCCAGCAGCTGGCAGGGCACTGAAGCTTTCTTT.